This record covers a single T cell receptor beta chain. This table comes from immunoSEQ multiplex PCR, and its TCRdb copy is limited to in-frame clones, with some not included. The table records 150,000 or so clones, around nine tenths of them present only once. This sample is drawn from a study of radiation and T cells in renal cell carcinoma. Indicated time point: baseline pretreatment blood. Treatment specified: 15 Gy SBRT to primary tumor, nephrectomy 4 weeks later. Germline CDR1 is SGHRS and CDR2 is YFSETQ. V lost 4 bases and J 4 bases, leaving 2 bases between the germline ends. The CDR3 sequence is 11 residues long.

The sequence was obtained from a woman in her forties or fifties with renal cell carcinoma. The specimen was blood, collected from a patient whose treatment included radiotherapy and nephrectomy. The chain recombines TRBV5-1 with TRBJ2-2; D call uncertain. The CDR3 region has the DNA TGCGCCAGCAGCAGCACCGGGGAGCTGTTTTTT. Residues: CASSSTGELFF.